The rows below give T cell receptor beta chains drawn from one sample of a study of blood T cell repertoires in COVID-19. Profiled with immunoSEQ multiplex PCR; TCRdb holds only in-frame clones, not every one. The table records 120,000 to 150,000 clones, approximately 86% of them present only once. The sample was peripheral blood. The source of these receptors is a woman aged 55-75 years with acute or convalescent COVID-19. The CDR3 runs from the conserved cysteine through the conserved F or W. Fields, in order: J gene, V gene, clone size, D gene, CDR3 protein, CDR3 DNA. A D gene is named only where the DNA matches it firmly. Not every row has a clone size; where given, it reads once, few, many or a size class.

J: TRBJ2-1; V: TRBV11-2; size: NA; D: TRBD1; CDR3: CASSLYGLQGNEQFF; DNA: TGTGCCAGCAGCTTATATGGCTTACAGGGGAATGAGCAGTTCTTC
J: TRBJ1-1; V: TRBV11-3; size: NA; D: TRBD1; CDR3: CASSPGTGRTEAFF; DNA: TGTGCCAGCAGCCCAGGGACAGGGAGGACTGAAGCTTTCTTT
J: TRBJ2-2; V: TRBV5-4; size: NA; D: NA; CDR3: CASSFGTADTGELFF; DNA: TGTGCCAGCAGCTTTGGGACTGCCGACACCGGGGAGCTGTTTTTT
J: TRBJ1-4; V: TRBV28; size: NA; D: TRBD1; CDR3: CASSLSPTGGEKLFF; DNA: TGTGCCAGCAGTTTATCACCGACAGGGGGAGAAAAACTGTTTTTT
J: TRBJ2-3; V: TRBV29-1; size: NA; D: NA; CDR3: CSVRDTDTQYF; DNA: TGCAGCGTGAGGGACACAGATACGCAGTATTTT
J: TRBJ1-6; V: TRBV7-8; size: NA; D: NA; CDR3: CASSLGLDTFNSPLHF; DNA: TGTGCCAGCAGCTTGGGACTGGACACCTTTAATTCACCCCTCCACTTT
J: TRBJ2-3; V: TRBV5-1; size: NA; D: TRBD2; CDR3: CASSAGGGFETQYF; DNA: TGCGCCAGCAGCGCGGGGGGCGGTTTCGAAACGCAGTATTTT
J: TRBJ2-1; V: TRBV2; size: once; D: TRBD2; CDR3: CASRSGGHPSYNEQFF; DNA: TGTGCCAGCAGGAGCGGGGGACACCCGTCCTACAATGAGCAGTTCTTC
J: TRBJ2-2; V: TRBV19; size: NA; D: TRBD1; CDR3: CASREGQGYTGELFF; DNA: TGTGCCAGTAGGGAGGGACAGGGATATACCGGGGAGCTGTTTTTT
J: TRBJ1-3; V: TRBV6-5; size: NA; D: TRBD1; CDR3: CASTEDRTDRTTIYF; DNA: TGTGCCAGCACAGAGGACAGGACCGACCGAACCACCATATATTTT
J: TRBJ1-3; V: TRBV14; size: NA; D: NA; CDR3: CASSPSGGYGNTIYF; DNA: TGTGCCAGCTCGCCAAGCGGGGGGTATGGAAACACCATATATTTT
J: TRBJ1-2; V: TRBV13; size: once; D: TRBD1; CDR3: CASSQPRTGGYGYTF; DNA: TGTGCCAGCAGCCAGCCCCGTACAGGGGGATATGGCTACACCTTC
J: TRBJ2-6; V: TRBV5-5; size: NA; D: NA; CDR3: CASSSTGSGANVLTF; DNA: TGTGCCAGCAGCTCAACAGGTTCTGGGGCCAACGTCCTGACTTTC
J: TRBJ1-4; V: TRBV7-2; size: NA; D: TRBD1; CDR3: CASNHPGQAKLFF; DNA: TGTGCCAGCAACCACCCGGGACAGGCAAAACTGTTTTTT
J: TRBJ2-2; V: TRBV4-3; size: NA; D: TRBD1; CDR3: CASSQDLLGTGGAVTGELFF; DNA: TGCGCCAGCAGCCAAGACTTATTAGGGACAGGGGGCGCGGTTACCGGGGAGCTGTTTTTT
J: TRBJ2-7; V: TRBV6-5; size: once; D: NA; CDR3: CASSIADEQYF; DNA: TGTGCCAGCAGCATAGCGGACGAGCAGTACTTC
J: TRBJ2-5; V: TRBV6-2/TRBV6-3; size: NA; D: NA; CDR3: CASSYSRRETKETQYF; DNA: TGTGCCAGCAGTTACTCGCGACGGGAGACGAAAGAGACCCAGTACTTC
J: TRBJ1-5; V: TRBV7-2; size: few; D: TRBD1; CDR3: CASSLTGVSNQPQHF; DNA: TGTGCCAGCAGCTTAACAGGGGTTAGCAATCAGCCCCAGCATTTT
J: TRBJ2-5; V: TRBV20-1; size: NA; D: NA; CDR3: CSAHIETQYF; DNA: TGCAGTGCGCACATCGAGACCCAGTACTTC
J: TRBJ1-6; V: TRBV7-9; size: NA; D: NA; CDR3: CASSLHSSYNSPLHF; DNA: TGTGCCAGCAGCTTACACAGTTCCTATAATTCACCCCTCCACTTT
J: TRBJ2-7; V: TRBV15; size: once; D: NA; CDR3: CATSRERAGAYEQYF; DNA: TGTGCCACCAGCAGAGAGAGGGCAGGGGCCTACGAGCAGTACTTC
J: TRBJ2-7; V: TRBV28; size: NA; D: TRBD1; CDR3: CASSSGTAFFYEQYF; DNA: TGTGCCAGCAGTTCAGGGACAGCCTTCTTTTACGAGCAGTACTTC
J: TRBJ1-4; V: TRBV7-9; size: NA; D: TRBD1; CDR3: CASSLVRGQNEKLFF; DNA: TGTGCCAGCAGCTTAGTTAGGGGACAGAATGAAAAACTGTTTTTT
J: TRBJ1-4; V: TRBV10-3; size: once; D: TRBD1; CDR3: CAISYGQGASNEKLFF; DNA: TGTGCCATCAGTTACGGACAGGGGGCGTCGAATGAAAAACTGTTTTTT
J: TRBJ2-7; V: TRBV3-1/TRBV3-2; size: NA; D: TRBD2; CDR3: CASSPLSGGLYEQYF; DNA: TGTGCCAGCAGCCCGCTGAGCGGGGGGCTCTACGAGCAGTACTTC
J: TRBJ1-2; V: TRBV11-3; size: medium-sized; D: TRBD1; CDR3: CASSLEGRQGHYGYTF; DNA: TGTGCCAGCAGCTTGGAGGGTAGACAGGGTCACTATGGCTACACCTTC
J: TRBJ2-5; V: TRBV4-2; size: NA; D: NA; CDR3: CASSQEQGGETQYF; DNA: TGTGCCAGCAGCCAAGAACAGGGCGGTGAGACCCAGTACTTC
J: TRBJ2-7; V: TRBV5-6; size: NA; D: TRBD2; CDR3: CASSLGGGITYEQYF; DNA: TGTGCCAGCAGCTTGGGCGGGGGGATCACCTACGAGCAGTACTTC
J: TRBJ2-7; V: TRBV11-1; size: NA; D: NA; CDR3: CASSPEVRPDKREQYF; DNA: TGTGCCAGCAGTCCGGAGGTCCGCCCAGATAAACGCGAGCAGTACTTC
J: TRBJ1-6; V: TRBV9; size: NA; D: NA; CDR3: CASSALGSPLHF; DNA: TGTGCCAGCAGCGCCCTCGGTTCACCCCTCCACTTT
J: TRBJ1-5; V: TRBV7-2; size: NA; D: NA; CDR3: CASSLDRTAYSNQPQHF; DNA: TGTGCCAGCAGCTTAGATCGCACAGCTTATAGCAATCAGCCCCAGCATTTT
J: TRBJ1-5; V: TRBV9; size: NA; D: NA; CDR3: CASSPEGVSNQPQHF; DNA: TGTGCCAGCAGCCCTGAGGGGGTAAGCAATCAGCCCCAGCATTTT
J: TRBJ1-4; V: TRBV5-5; size: NA; D: TRBD1; CDR3: CASSLDRGREKLFF; DNA: TGTGCCAGCAGCCTGGACAGGGGGCGTGAAAAACTGTTTTTT
J: TRBJ2-2; V: TRBV5-1; size: NA; D: TRBD1; CDR3: CASSDGQGAVGGELFF; DNA: TGCGCCAGCAGCGATGGACAGGGGGCTGTAGGCGGGGAGCTGTTTTTT
J: TRBJ1-6; V: TRBV5-4; size: NA; D: TRBD1; CDR3: CASSNERTGGENSPLHF; DNA: TGTGCCAGCAGCAACGAAAGGACAGGGGGGGAAAATTCACCCCTCCACTTT
J: TRBJ1-6; V: TRBV6-6; size: NA; D: NA; CDR3: CASSYHSYSYNSPLHF; DNA: TGTGCCAGCAGTTACCACAGCTACTCCTATAATTCACCCCTCCACTTT
J: TRBJ2-5; V: TRBV10-3; size: once; D: TRBD1; CDR3: CAISPGTGSGETQYF; DNA: TGTGCCATCAGTCCCGGGACAGGGTCGGGAGAGACCCAGTACTTC
J: TRBJ1-1; V: TRBV7-7; size: NA; D: TRBD1; CDR3: CASSLDRDTEAFF; DNA: TGTGCTAGCAGCTTGGACAGGGACACTGAAGCTTTCTTT
J: TRBJ1-3; V: TRBV30; size: NA; D: NA; CDR3: CAWTSGNTIYF; DNA: TGTGCCTGGACGTCTGGAAACACCATATATTTT
J: TRBJ1-1; V: TRBV9; size: NA; D: NA; CDR3: CASSPMGHLNTEAFF; DNA: TGTGCCAGCAGCCCGATGGGACACCTGAACACTGAAGCTTTCTTT
J: TRBJ1-1; V: TRBV2; size: NA; D: TRBD1; CDR3: CASSGQGMNTEAFF; DNA: TGTGCCAGCAGTGGACAGGGGATGAACACTGAAGCTTTCTTT
J: TRBJ2-7; V: TRBV7-2; size: NA; D: TRBD2; CDR3: CASSLVSSGDYEQYF; DNA: TGTGCCAGCAGCTTAGTCTCTAGCGGAGATTACGAGCAGTACTTC
J: TRBJ2-2; V: TRBV4-2; size: NA; D: NA; CDR3: CASSQGPGTGELFF; DNA: TGTGCCAGCAGCCAAGGACCAGGGACCGGGGAGCTGTTTTTT
J: TRBJ1-2; V: TRBV7-9; size: once; D: NA; CDR3: CASSLALQNYGYTF; DNA: TGTGCCAGCAGCTTAGCGTTACAAAACTATGGCTACACCTTC
J: TRBJ2-5; V: TRBV7-8; size: NA; D: TRBD1; CDR3: CASSEPGQGVGTQYF; DNA: TGTGCCAGCAGCGAGCCGGGACAGGGAGTTGGGACCCAGTACTTC
J: TRBJ1-1; V: TRBV28; size: NA; D: NA; CDR3: CASSKTGPILNTEAFF; DNA: TGTGCCAGCAGCAAGACAGGCCCGATATTGAACACTGAAGCTTTCTTT
J: TRBJ2-2; V: TRBV6-4; size: NA; D: TRBD2; CDR3: CASSATSGGATGELFF; DNA: TGTGCCAGCAGTGCCACTAGCGGGGGGGCCACCGGGGAGCTGTTTTTT
J: TRBJ1-4; V: TRBV5-8; size: NA; D: NA; CDR3: CASSLGGNEKLFF; DNA: TGTGCCAGCAGCTTAGGGGGAAATGAAAAACTGTTTTTT
J: TRBJ1-6; V: TRBV25-1; size: NA; D: TRBD1; CDR3: CASNAPGGGSPLHF; DNA: TGTGCCAGCAATGCCCCAGGGGGTGGTTCACCCCTCCACTTT
J: TRBJ2-6; V: TRBV13; size: NA; D: TRBD1; CDR3: CASSYGTGSSGANVLTF; DNA: TGTGCCAGCAGTTATGGGACAGGGAGCTCTGGGGCCAACGTCCTGACTTTC
J: TRBJ2-1; V: TRBV10-2; size: NA; D: TRBD2; CDR3: CASSGLAGGNEQFF; DNA: TGCGCCAGCAGTGGACTAGCGGGGGGGAATGAGCAGTTCTTC